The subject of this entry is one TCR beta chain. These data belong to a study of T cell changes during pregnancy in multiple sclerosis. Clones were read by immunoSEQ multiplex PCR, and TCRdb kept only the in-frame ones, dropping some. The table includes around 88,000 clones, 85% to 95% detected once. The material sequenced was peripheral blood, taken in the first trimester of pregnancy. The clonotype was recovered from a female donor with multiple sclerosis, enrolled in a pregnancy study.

The CDR3 DNA reads TGTGCCAGTAGTACCGGGACAGGGTCGAGCAATCAGCCCCAGCATTTT. It translates to CASSTGTGSSNQPQHF. The chain links TRBV19 to TRBJ1-5, with 9 bases aligning to TRBD1. The J segment lost 1 base and the V segment lost 4 bases, leaving 5 bases of the junction unmatched. The CDR3 sequence is 16 residues long. CDR1 and CDR2 (germline): LNHDA, SQIVND (reference sequence).